This T cell receptor (beta chain) was recorded in a study of T cell responses to AZD1222 COVID-19 vaccine. General study results and limits: Donors skewed white British and female; clonal diversity was possibly underestimated. Epitopes outside B.1.351 and B.1.1.7 mutated regions reportedly drew nearly half of spike TCRs. Rises in breadth and depth of Spike-specific TCRs came after two AZD1222 doses.

The data were produced by immunoSEQ multiplex PCR, yet TCRdb's version contains in-frame clones alone and is incomplete. This sample has 85,000 to 130,000 clones, with more than 75% found just once. With regard to this clone: Antigen specificity is unknown.

Germline CDR1 SGHTA, CDR2 FQGNSA. J gave up 0 bases and V 4 bases, and 10 bases lay outside the gene matches. The CDR3 is made up of 17 amino acids. The sequence came from an adult who received the MenACWY meningococcal vaccine as a control. This rearrangement joins TRBV7-2 to TRBJ1-2, with 8 nucleotides matching TRBD1. Sample: peripheral blood, taken 28 days after the second dose of the MenACWY control vaccine. The CDR3 DNA follows: TGTGCCAGCAGCTCGTATCCGGGACAGGCTTCTAACTATGGCTACACCTTC. Amino acid sequence: CASSSYPGQASNYGYTF.